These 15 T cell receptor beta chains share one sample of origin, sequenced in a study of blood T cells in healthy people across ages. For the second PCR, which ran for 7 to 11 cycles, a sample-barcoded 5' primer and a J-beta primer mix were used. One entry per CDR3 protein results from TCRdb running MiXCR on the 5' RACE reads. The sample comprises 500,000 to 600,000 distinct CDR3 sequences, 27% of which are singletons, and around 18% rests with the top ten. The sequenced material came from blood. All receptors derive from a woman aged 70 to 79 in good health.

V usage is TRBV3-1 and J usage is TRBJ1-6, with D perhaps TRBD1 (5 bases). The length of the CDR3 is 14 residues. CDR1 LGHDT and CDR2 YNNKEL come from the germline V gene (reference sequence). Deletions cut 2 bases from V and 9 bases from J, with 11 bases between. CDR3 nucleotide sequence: TGTGCCAGCAGCCAACCGGGGGTCGGTTCACCCCTCCACTTT. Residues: CASSQPGVGSPLHF.

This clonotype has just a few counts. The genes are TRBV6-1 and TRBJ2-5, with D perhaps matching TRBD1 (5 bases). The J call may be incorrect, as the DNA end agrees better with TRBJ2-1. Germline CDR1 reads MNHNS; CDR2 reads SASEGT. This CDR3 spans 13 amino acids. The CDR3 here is CASSESGLGEQFF. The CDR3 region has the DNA TGTGCCAGCAGTGAGTCAGGGTTAGGTGAGCAGTTCTTC.

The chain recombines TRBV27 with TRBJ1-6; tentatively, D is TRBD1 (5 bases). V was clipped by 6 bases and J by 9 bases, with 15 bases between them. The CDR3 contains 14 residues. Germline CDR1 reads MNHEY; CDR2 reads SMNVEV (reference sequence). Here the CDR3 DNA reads TGTGCCAGCAGCCCTGACCCCGGGGGTTCACCCCTCCACTTT. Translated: CASSPDPGGSPLHF.

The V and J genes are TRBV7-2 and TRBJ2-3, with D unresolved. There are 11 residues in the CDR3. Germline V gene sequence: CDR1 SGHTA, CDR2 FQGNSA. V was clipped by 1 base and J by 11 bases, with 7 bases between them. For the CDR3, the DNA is TGTGCCAGCAGCTTAGAAAGGAAGCAGTATTTT. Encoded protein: CASSLERKQYF.

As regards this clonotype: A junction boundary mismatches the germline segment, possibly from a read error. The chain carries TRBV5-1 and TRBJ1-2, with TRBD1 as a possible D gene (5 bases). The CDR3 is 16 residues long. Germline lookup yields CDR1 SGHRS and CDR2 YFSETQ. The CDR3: CASSLNFGRETYGHTF. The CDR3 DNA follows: TGCGCCAGCAGCTTGAATTTCGGCAGGGAGACCTATGGCCACACCTTC.

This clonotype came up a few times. As DNA, the CDR3 is TGTGCCAGCTATAGGGGGGGGGGCACTGAAGCTTTCTTT. The encoded protein is CASYRGGGTEAFF. V and J are TRBV18 and TRBJ1-1; TRBD1 might be the D (6 bases). The ends were cut back, 7 bases at V and 4 bases at J, with 13 bases in the middle. The CDR3 has 13 amino acids. The V gene's germline CDR1 is KGHSH and CDR2 LQKENI.

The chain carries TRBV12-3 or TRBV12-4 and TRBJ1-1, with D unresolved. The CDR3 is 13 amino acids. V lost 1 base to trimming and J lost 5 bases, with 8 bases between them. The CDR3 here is CASSLVGVTEAFF. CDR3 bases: TGTGCCAGCAGTTTAGTTGGGGTTACTGAAGCTTTCTTT.

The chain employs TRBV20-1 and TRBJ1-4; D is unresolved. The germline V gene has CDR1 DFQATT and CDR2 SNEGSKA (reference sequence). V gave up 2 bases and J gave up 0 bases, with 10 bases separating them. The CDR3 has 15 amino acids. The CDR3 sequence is CSARSRSTTNEKLFF. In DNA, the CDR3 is TGCAGTGCTAGAAGCAGGTCGACAACTAATGAAAAACTGTTTTTT.

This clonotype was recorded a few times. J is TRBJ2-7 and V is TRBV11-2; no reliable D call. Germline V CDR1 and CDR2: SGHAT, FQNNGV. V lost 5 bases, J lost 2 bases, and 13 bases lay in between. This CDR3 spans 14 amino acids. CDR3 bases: TGTGCCAGCAGCCAACAGACGAGCACCTACGAGCAGTACTTC. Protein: CASSQQTSTYEQYF.

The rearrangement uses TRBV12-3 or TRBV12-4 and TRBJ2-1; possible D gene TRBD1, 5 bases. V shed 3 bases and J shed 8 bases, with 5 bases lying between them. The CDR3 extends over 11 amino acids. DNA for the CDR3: TGTGCCAGCAGTTTCAGGGATGAGCAGTTCTTC. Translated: CASSFRDEQFF.

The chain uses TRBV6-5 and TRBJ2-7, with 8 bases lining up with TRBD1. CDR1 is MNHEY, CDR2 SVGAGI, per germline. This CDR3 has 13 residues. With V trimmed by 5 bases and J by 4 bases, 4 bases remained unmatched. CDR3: CASSRQGRYEQYF. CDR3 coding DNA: TGTGCCAGCAGTCGACAGGGGCGGTACGAGCAGTACTTC.

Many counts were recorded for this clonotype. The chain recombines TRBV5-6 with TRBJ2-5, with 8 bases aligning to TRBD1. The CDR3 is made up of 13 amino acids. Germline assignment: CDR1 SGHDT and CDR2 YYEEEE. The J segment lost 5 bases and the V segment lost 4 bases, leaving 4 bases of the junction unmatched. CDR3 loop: CASSPTGGETQYF. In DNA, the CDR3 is TGTGCCAGCAGCCCCACAGGGGGTGAGACCCAGTACTTC.

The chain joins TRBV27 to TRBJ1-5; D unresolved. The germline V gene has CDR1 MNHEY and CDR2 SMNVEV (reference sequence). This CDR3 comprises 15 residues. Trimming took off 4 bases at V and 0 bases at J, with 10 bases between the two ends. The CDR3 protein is CASSSAPDSNQPQHF. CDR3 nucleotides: TGTGCCAGCAGTTCAGCTCCCGATAGCAATCAGCCCCAGCATTTT.

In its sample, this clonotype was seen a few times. The CDR3: CASSWAGPPDTQYF. The DNA of the CDR3 is TGTGCCAGCAGTTGGGCTGGCCCCCCAGATACGCAGTATTTT. The rearrangement links TRBV6-2 or TRBV6-3 to TRBJ2-3; no firm D call. The V gene's germline CDR1 is MNHEY and CDR2 SVGEGT. This CDR3 comprises 14 residues. Trimming cost V 4 bases and J 4 bases, with 12 bases left between them.

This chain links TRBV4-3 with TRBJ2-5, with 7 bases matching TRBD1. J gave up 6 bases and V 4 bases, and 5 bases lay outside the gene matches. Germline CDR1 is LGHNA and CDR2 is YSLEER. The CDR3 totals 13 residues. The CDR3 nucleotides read TGCGCCAGCAGCCTTGCCAGGGGGAAGACCCAGTACTTC. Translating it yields CASSLARGKTQYF.